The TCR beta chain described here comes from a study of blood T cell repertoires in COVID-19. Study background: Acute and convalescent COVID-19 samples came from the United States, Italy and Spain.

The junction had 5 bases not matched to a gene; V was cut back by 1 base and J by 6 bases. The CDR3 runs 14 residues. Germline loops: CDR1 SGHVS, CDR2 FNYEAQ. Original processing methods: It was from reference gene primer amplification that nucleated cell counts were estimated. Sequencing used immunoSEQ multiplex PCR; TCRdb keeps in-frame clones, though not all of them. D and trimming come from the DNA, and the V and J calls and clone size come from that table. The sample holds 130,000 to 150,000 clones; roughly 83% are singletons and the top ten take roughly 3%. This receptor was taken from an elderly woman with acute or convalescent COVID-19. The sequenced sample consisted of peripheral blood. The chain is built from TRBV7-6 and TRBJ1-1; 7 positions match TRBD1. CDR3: CASSLEQGWAEAFF. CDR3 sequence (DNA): TGTGCCAGCAGCTTAGAACAGGGGTGGGCTGAAGCTTTCTTT.